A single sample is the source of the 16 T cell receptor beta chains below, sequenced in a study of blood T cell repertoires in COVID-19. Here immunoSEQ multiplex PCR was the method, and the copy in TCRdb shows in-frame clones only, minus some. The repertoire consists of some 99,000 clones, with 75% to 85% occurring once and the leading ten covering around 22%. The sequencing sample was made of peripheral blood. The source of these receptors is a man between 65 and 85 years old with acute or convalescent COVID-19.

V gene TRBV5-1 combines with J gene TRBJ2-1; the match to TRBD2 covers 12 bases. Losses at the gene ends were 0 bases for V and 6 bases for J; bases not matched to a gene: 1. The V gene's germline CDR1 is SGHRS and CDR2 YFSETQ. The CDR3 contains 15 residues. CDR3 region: CASSLGLAGVNEQFF. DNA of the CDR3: TGCGCCAGCAGCTTGGGACTAGCGGGAGTCAATGAGCAGTTCTTC.

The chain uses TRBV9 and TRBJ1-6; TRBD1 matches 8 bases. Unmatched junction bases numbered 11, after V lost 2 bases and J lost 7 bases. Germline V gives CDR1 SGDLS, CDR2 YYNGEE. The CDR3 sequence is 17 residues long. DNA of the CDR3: TGTGCCAGCAGCGTCGGACAGGGCGGCAGGGACAATTCACCCCTCCACTTT. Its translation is CASSVGQGGRDNSPLHF.

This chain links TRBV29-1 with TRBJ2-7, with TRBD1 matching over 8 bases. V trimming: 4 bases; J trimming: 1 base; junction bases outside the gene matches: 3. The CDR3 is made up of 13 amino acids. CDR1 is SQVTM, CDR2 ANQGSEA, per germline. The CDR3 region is CSVGYRGSYEQYF. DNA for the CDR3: TGCAGCGTTGGTTACAGGGGGTCCTACGAGCAGTACTTC.

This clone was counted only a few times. CDR3 residues: CASSSRRYGATEAFF. In DNA, the CDR3 is TGTGCCAGTAGTAGTCGCAGGTATGGGGCAACTGAAGCTTTCTTT. V and J are TRBV19 and TRBJ1-1; TRBD1 might be the D (5 bases). Germline loops: CDR1 LNHDA, CDR2 SQIVND (reference sequence). Trimming pared 4 bases from V and 5 bases from J, leaving 17 bases between. The CDR3 is 15 amino acids.

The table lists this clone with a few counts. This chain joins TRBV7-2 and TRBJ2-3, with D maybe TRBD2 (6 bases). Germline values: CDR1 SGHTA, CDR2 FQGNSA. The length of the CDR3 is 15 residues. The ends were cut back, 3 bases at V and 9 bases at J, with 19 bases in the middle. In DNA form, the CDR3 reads TGTGCCAGCAGCTTTACATCAACCGGGGGAGGCACGCAGTATTTT. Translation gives CASSFTSTGGGTQYF.

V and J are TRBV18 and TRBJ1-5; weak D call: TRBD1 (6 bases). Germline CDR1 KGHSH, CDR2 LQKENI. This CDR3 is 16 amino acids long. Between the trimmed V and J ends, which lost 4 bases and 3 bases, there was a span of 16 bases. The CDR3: CASSLRQDRYNQPQHF. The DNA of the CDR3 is TGTGCCAGCTCACTCCGACAGGACCGGTACAATCAGCCCCAGCATTTT.

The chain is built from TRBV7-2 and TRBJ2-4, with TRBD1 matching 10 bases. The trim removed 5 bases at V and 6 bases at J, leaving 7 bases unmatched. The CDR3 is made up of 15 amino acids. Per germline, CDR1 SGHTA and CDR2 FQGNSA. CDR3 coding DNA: TGTGCCAGCAGCACCCGGGACAGGGGAAGAAACATTCAGTACTTC. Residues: CASSTRDRGRNIQYF.

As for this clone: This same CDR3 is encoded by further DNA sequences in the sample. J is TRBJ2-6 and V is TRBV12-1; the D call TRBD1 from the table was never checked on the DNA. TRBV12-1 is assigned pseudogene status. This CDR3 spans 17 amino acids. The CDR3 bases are TGTGCCACCTACTCGGGACCCAGGGGTTCTGGGGCCAACGTCCTGACTTTC. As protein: CATYSGPRGSGANVLTF.

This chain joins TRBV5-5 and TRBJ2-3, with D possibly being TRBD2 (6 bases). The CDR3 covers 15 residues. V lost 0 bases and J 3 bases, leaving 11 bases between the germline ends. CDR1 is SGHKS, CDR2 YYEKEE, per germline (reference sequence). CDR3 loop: CASSLGAGWTDTQYF. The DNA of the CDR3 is TGTGCCAGCAGCTTGGGGGCGGGATGGACAGATACGCAGTATTTT.

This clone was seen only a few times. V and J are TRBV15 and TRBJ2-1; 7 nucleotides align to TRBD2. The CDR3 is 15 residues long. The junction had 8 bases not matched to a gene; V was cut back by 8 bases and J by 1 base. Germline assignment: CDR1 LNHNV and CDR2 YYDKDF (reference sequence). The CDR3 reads CATHAGGSSYNEQFF. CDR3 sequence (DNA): TGTGCCACCCACGCCGGGGGGAGTTCCTACAATGAGCAGTTCTTC.

The CDR3 sequence is CATSGGQSRSNQPQHF. DNA for the CDR3: TGTGCCACCAGCGGAGGACAGTCACGTAGCAATCAGCCCCAGCATTTT. The V gene is TRBV15, the J gene TRBJ1-5; possible D gene TRBD1, 6 bases. Germline V gene data show CDR1 as LNHNV and CDR2 as YYDKDF (reference sequence). Trimming pared 5 bases from V and 0 bases from J, leaving 14 bases between. CDR3 size: 16 residues. Full variable domain (outside the CDR3, taken from reference TRBV15 and TRBJ1-5): DAMVIQNPRYQVTQFGKPVTLSCSQTLNHNVMYWYQQKSSQAPKLLFHYYDKDFNNEADTPDNFQSRRPNTSFCFLDIRSPGLGDTAMYLCATSGGQSRSNQPQHFGDGTRLSIL.

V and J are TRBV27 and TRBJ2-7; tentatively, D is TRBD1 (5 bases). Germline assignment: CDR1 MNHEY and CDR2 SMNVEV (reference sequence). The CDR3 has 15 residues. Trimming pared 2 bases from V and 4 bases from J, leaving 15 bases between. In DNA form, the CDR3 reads TGTGCCAGCAGTTTAAAGTCAGGGAATATGTACGAGCAGTACTTC. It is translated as CASSLKSGNMYEQYF.

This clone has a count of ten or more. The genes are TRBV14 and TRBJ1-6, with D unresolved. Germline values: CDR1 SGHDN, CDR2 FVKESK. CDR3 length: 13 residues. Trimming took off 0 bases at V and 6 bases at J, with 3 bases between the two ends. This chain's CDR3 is CASSQESNSPLHF. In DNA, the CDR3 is TGTGCCAGCAGCCAAGAGAGTAATTCACCCCTCCACTTT.

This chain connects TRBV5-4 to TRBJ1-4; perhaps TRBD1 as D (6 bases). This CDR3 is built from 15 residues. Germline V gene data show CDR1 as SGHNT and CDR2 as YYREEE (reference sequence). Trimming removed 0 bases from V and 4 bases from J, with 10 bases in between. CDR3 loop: CASSLAGQLNEKLFF. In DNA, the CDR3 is TGTGCCAGCAGCTTGGCCGGACAGCTTAATGAAAAACTGTTTTTT.

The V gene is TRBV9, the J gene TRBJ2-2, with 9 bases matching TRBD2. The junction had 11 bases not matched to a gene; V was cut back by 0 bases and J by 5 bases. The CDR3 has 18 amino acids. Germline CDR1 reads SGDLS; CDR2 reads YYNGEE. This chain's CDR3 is CASSVASAGGPRTGELFF. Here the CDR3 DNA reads TGTGCCAGCAGCGTAGCTTCCGCGGGAGGGCCTCGGACCGGGGAGCTGTTTTTT. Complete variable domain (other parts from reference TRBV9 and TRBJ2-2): DSGVTQTPKHLITATGQRVTLRCSPRSGDLSVYWYQQSLDQGLQFLIQYYNGEERAKGNILERFSAQQFPDLHSELNLSSLELGDSALYFCASSVASAGGPRTGELFFGEGSRLTVL.

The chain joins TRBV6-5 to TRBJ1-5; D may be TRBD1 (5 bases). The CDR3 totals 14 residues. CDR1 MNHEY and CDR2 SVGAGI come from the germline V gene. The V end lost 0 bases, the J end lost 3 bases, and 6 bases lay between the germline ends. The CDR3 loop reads CASSYSGANQPQHF. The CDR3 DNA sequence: TGTGCCAGCAGTTACTCTGGGGCCAATCAGCCCCAGCATTTT.